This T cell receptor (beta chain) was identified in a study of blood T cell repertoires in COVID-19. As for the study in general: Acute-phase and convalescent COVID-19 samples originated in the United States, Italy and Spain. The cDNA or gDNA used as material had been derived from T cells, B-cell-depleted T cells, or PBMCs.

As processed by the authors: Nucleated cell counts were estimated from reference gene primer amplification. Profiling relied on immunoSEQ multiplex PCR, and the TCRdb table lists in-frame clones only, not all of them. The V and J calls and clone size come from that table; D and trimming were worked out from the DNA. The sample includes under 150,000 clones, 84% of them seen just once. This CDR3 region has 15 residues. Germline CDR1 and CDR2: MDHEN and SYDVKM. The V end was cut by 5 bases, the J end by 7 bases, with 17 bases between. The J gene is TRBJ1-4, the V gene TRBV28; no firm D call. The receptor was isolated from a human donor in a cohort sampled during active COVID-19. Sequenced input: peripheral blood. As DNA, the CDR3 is TGTGCCAGCAGTCGTGTCAGTCGGGTGGGTGAAAAACTGTTTTTT. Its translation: CASSRVSRVGEKLFF.